Presented here are 19 T cell receptor beta chains from one specimen sequenced in a study of shared clonotypes between healthy human individuals. Using immunoSEQ multiplex PCR, the repertoire was profiled, and TCRdb retains in-frame clones only, with some absent. In the table there are about a million clones, roughly 80% of which are singletons. Sequencing was performed on memory CD4+ T cells sorted from blood. Sample subset: CD45RA-negative fraction. These receptors were obtained from a man aged 18 to 35 in good health.

This chain joins TRBV2 and TRBJ2-4; D unclear. V lost 8 bases and J lost 0, with 5 bases in between. CDR3 length equals 12 residues. Germline V gene data show CDR1 as SNHLY and CDR2 as FYNNEI. The CDR3, as DNA: TGTGCCAGCGTGGAAGCCAAAAACATTCAGTACTTC. It translates to CASVEAKNIQYF.

The chain employs TRBV7-9 and TRBJ1-6; TRBD1 aligns across 11 bases. J lost 10 bases, V lost 5 bases, and 10 bases had no gene match. Germline loops: CDR1 SEHNR, CDR2 FQNEAQ (reference sequence). CDR3 length: 16 amino acids. This chain's CDR3 is CASSLGTGGSGSPLHF. In nucleotides, the CDR3 is TGTGCCAGCAGCCTCGGGACAGGGGGATCAGGGTCACCCCTCCACTTT.

CDR3 bases: TGTGCCATGAGGGACTCTGGAAACACCATATATTTT. This encodes CAMRDSGNTIYF. The V and J genes are TRBV10-3 and TRBJ1-3; no clear D gene. The CDR3 spans 12 residues. Germline CDR1 and CDR2: ENHRY and SYGVKD. Trimming took 9 bases from V and 0 from J, leaving 6 bases between them.

This rearrangement joins TRBV7-2 to TRBJ1-4; D is undetermined. This CDR3 contains 15 residues. Germline-derived CDR1 and CDR2 are SGHTA and FQGNSA. The V gene lost 1 base and the J gene lost 3 bases, with 9 bases spanning the gap. The CDR3 sequence: CASSLVVGSNEKLFF. CDR3 in DNA: TGTGCCAGCAGCTTAGTGGTTGGGTCTAATGAAAAACTGTTTTTT.

This chain joins TRBV25-1 and TRBJ1-6; 11 bases agree with TRBD1. The J segment lost 5 bases and the V segment lost 4 bases, leaving 1 base of the junction unmatched. This CDR3 contains 15 residues. CDR1 is MGHDK, CDR2 SYGVNS, per germline. This CDR3 is CASSGDRGNNSPLHF. CDR3 coding DNA: TGTGCCAGCAGTGGGGACAGGGGGAATAATTCACCCCTCCACTTT.

The chain joins TRBV30 to TRBJ1-3, with 9 bases lining up with TRBD1. This CDR3 is built from 16 residues. CDR1 is GTSNPN, CDR2 SVGIG, per germline (reference sequence). Trimming took 2 bases from V and 1 from J; bases not matched to a gene: 6. CDR3 coding DNA: TGTGCCTGGAGTACCGGGACAGGGTGGTCTGGAAACACCATATATTTT. This codes for CAWSTGTGWSGNTIYF.

This chain uses TRBV5-1 with TRBJ2-2, with 11 bases matching TRBD2. CDR1 and CDR2 (germline): SGHRS, YFSETQ. CDR3 length: 15 amino acids. The junction had 6 bases not matched to a gene; V was cut back by 7 bases and J by 4 bases. The CDR3 spells CASLGTSGGTGELFF. CDR3 DNA: TGCGCCAGCCTTGGGACTAGCGGAGGCACCGGGGAGCTGTTTTTT.

The V and J genes are TRBV10-3 and TRBJ1-1; 8 nucleotides match TRBD1. Germline V lookup: CDR1 ENHRY, CDR2 SYGVKD. V shed 4 bases, J shed 2 bases, and the junction held 12 bases outside the gene matches. This CDR3 has 17 amino acids. The CDR3 loop is CAISALLGQGANTEAFF. The CDR3 coding sequence is TGTGCCATCAGTGCGCTATTAGGGCAGGGGGCTAACACTGAAGCTTTCTTT.

Notes on this clone: Other nucleotide sequences from this sample produce the same CDR3. The chain recombines TRBV5-5 with TRBJ2-7; D gene unclear. V was pared by 0 bases and J by 2 bases, with 9 bases between. The CDR3 runs to 14 residues. CDR1 and CDR2 (germline): SGHKS, YYEKEE (reference sequence). For the CDR3, the DNA is TGTGCCAGCAGCTTGGCAGGCGGAACCTACGAGCAGTACTTC. Protein product: CASSLAGGTYEQYF.

Turning to this clone: This clone may be a read error of a much larger clone one base away. The chain combines TRBV2 with TRBJ1-2; tentative D call: TRBD1 (5 bases). This CDR3 has 12 amino acids. V was shortened by 4 bases and J by 3 bases, with 6 bases between the two germline ends. Germline CDR1 SNHLY, CDR2 FYNNEI. In nucleotides, the CDR3 is TGTGCCAGCAGTGTGACAGACTATGGCTACACCTTC. Residues: CASSVTDYGYTF.

This clone was seen more than once but under ten times. The rearrangement uses TRBV30 and TRBJ1-4; D gene uncertain. The germline V gene encodes CDR1 GTSNPN and CDR2 SVGIG (reference sequence). V shed 1 base and J shed 8 bases, with 20 bases lying between them. The CDR3 consists of 16 residues. The CDR3 spells CAWSGRAGGRNEKLFF. CDR3 sequence (DNA): TGTGCCTGGAGTGGCCGGGCAGGAGGGCGCAACGAAAAACTGTTTTTT.

The chain joins TRBV18 to TRBJ2-7; TRBD1 aligns across 11 bases. This CDR3 comprises 13 residues. J lost 5 bases, V lost 8 bases, and 5 bases had no gene match. CDR1 and CDR2 from the germline V gene are KGHSH and LQKENI. The CDR3 bases are TGTGCCAGCGGACGGACAGGGGGCCACGAGCAGTACTTC. This translates into CASGRTGGHEQYF.

CDR3 sequence reads: CASSPGQQFHYGYTF. CDR3 nucleotides: TGTGCCAGCTCACCAGGACAGCAGTTTCACTATGGCTACACCTTC. The J gene is TRBJ1-2, the V gene TRBV18, with D perhaps matching TRBD1 (6 bases). Germline CDR1 KGHSH, CDR2 LQKENI. This CDR3 contains 15 residues. Trimming took 2 bases from V and 3 from J, leaving 13 bases between them.

This clone was detected many times. The same CDR3 is also encoded by other DNA sequences in this sample. The chain joins TRBV2 to TRBJ2-2, with D possibly being TRBD2 (7 bases). Germline V CDR1 and CDR2: SNHLY, FYNNEI. V was pared by 2 bases and J by 5 bases, with 12 bases between. CDR3 length equals 15 residues. CDR3 sequence (DNA): TGTGCCAGCAGTGAATCGGGGGGCGGTACCGGGGAGCTGTTTTTT. It encodes CASSESGGGTGELFF.

This chain uses TRBV6-1 with TRBJ1-5; 9 bases align to TRBD1. Germline CDR1 reads MNHNS; CDR2 reads SASEGT. V shed 3 bases and J 2 bases; nucleotides not matched to a gene: 8. The CDR3 has 17 residues. The CDR3 sequence: CASSEGTGLVGNQPQHF. CDR3 DNA: TGTGCCAGCAGTGAGGGGACAGGGCTAGTAGGCAATCAGCCCCAGCATTTT.

The chain recombines TRBV10-3 with TRBJ2-1; no clear D. This CDR3 has 15 amino acids. V was trimmed by 10 bases and J by 0 bases, leaving 16 bases between them. Germline CDR1 and CDR2: ENHRY and SYGVKD. CDR3 bases: TGTGCCACGCACTGGGAATCTAGCTCCTACAATGAGCAGTTCTTC. Protein product: CATHWESSSYNEQFF.

The chain is built from TRBV19 and TRBJ2-2; D is perhaps TRBD2 (6 bases). Trimming stripped 6 bases from V and 6 bases from J, with 11 bases between. From germline, CDR1 is LNHDA and CDR2 SQIVND (reference sequence). The CDR3 consists of 13 residues. This CDR3 reads CASSLGSPGELFF. In DNA form, the CDR3 reads TGTGCCAGTAGCCTCGGGAGTCCCGGGGAGCTGTTTTTT.

The rearrangement uses TRBV27 and TRBJ2-7; 7 bases align to TRBD1. The V gene end was trimmed by 5 bases and the J gene end by 0 bases; junction bases not matched to a gene: 4. The length of the CDR3 is 14 residues. Germline V gene sequence: CDR1 MNHEY, CDR2 SMNVEV (reference sequence). CDR3: CASSVRGSSYEQYF. In DNA form, the CDR3 reads TGTGCCAGCAGTGTCAGGGGGAGCTCCTACGAGCAGTACTTC.

This chain uses TRBV11-2 with TRBJ2-4, with D unresolved. The CDR3 sequence is 15 residues long. Germline CDR1 is SGHAT and CDR2 is FQNNGV. Trimming removed 1 base at V and 0 bases at J, with 7 bases between. CDR3 sequence reads: CASSLGAKAKNIQYF. The CDR3, as DNA: TGTGCCAGCAGCTTAGGAGCGAAAGCCAAAAACATTCAGTACTTC.